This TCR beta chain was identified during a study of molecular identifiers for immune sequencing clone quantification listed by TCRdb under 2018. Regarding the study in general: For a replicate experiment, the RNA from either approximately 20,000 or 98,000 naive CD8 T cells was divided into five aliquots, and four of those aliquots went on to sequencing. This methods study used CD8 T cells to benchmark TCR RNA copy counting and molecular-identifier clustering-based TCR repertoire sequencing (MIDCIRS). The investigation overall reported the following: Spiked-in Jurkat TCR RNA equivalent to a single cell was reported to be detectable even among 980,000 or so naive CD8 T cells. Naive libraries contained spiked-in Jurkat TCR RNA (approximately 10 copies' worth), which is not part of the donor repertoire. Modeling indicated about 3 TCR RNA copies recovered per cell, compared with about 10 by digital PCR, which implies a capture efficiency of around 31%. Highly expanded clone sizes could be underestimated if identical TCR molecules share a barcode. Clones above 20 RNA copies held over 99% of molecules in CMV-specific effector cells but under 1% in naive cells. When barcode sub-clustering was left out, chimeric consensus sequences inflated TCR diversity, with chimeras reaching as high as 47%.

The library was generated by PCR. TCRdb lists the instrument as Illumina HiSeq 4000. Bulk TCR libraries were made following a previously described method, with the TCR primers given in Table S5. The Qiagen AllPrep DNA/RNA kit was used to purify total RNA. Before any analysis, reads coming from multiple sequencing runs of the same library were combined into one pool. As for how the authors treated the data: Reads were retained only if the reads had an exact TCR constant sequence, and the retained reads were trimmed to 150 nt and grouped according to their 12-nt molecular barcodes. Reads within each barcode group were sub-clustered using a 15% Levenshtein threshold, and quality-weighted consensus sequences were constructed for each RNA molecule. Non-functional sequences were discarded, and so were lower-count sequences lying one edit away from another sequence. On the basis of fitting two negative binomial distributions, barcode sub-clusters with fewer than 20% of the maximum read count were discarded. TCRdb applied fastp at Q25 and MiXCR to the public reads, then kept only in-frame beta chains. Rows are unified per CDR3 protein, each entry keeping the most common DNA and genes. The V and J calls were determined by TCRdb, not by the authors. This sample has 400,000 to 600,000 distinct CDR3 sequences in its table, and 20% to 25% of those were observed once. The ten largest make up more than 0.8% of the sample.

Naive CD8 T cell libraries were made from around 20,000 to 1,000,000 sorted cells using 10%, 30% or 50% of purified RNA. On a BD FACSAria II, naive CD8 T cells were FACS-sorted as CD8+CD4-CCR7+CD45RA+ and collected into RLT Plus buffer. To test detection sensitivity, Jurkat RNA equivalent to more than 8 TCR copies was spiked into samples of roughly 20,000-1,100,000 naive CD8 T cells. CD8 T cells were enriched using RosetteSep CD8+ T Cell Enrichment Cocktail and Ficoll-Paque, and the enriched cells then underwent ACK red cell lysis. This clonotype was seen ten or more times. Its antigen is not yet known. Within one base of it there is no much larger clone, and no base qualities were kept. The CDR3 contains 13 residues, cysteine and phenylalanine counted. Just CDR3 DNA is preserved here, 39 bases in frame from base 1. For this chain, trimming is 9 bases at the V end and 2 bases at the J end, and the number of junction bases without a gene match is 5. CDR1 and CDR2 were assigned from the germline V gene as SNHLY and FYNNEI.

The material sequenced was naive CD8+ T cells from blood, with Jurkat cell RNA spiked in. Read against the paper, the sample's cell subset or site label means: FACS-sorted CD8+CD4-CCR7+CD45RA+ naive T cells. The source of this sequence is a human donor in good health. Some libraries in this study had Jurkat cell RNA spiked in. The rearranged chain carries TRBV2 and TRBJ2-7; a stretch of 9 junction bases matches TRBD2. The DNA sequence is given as TGTGCCAGTATGACTAGCGGTACCTACGAGCAGTACTTC. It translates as CASMTSGTYEQYF. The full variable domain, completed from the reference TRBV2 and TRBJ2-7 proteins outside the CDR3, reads EPEVTQTPSHQVTQMGQEVILRCVPISNHLYFYWYRQILGQKVEFLVSFYNNEISEKSEIFDDQFSVERPDGSNFTLKIRSTKLEDSAMYFCASMTSGTYEQYFGPGTRLTVT.